Below, 23 T cell receptor beta chains from the same sample are listed, as sequenced in a study of blood T cell repertoires in COVID-19. Method: immunoSEQ multiplex PCR; TCRdb's copy keeps in-frame clones and lacks some. The sample carries tens of thousands of clones, 85% to 90% recorded once. Sequenced material: peripheral blood. The receptor source for this set is a man aged 45-60 years with active COVID-19.

This chain uses TRBV11-2 with TRBJ1-1, with TRBD1 matching 8 bases. V lost 5 bases and J lost 1; bases outside the gene matches: 15. Germline CDR1 SGHAT, CDR2 FQNNGV. This CDR3 contains 18 residues. Here the CDR3 reads CASSLRPTSGTGNTEAFF. The CDR3, as DNA: TGTGCCAGCAGCCTTAGACCGACCTCCGGGACAGGGAACACTGAAGCTTTCTTT.

The rearrangement joins TRBV12-3 or TRBV12-4 to TRBJ2-4; tentatively, D is TRBD2 (5 bases). This CDR3 spans 13 amino acids. The ends were cut back, 6 bases at V and 11 bases at J, with 17 bases in the middle. This CDR3 is CASSPNSELFQYF. DNA of the CDR3: TGTGCCAGCAGCCCAAATAGCGAGTTGTTTCAGTACTTC.

CDR3 sequence reads: CATRGLSYEQYF. CDR3 nucleotide sequence: TGTGCCACCCGGGGACTTTCCTACGAGCAGTACTTC. V is TRBV25-1 and J is TRBJ2-7; D possibly corresponds to TRBD2 (6 bases). Trimming removed 10 bases at V and 1 base at J, with 11 bases between. The CDR3 has 12 residues. Germline V gene sequence: CDR1 MGHDK, CDR2 SYGVNS.

The J gene is TRBJ2-3, the V gene TRBV27, with TRBD2 identical over 10 bases. Per the germline V gene, CDR1 is MNHEY and CDR2 is SMNVEV (reference sequence). CDR3 length: 18 amino acids. V dropped 2 bases and J dropped 3; count of bases not matched to a gene: 11. The CDR3 DNA reads as TGTGCCAGCAGTTTAATGTCTTCGCTAGCGGGGGATACAGATACGCAGTATTTT. The encoded protein is CASSLMSSLAGDTDTQYF.

This chain connects TRBV6-6 to TRBJ1-3; weak D call: TRBD1 (5 bases). CDR1 and CDR2 (germline): MNHNY, SVGAGI (reference sequence). The CDR3 loop spans 15 amino acids. Trimming took off 4 bases at V and 2 bases at J, with 12 bases between the two ends. The CDR3 coding sequence is TGTGCCAGCAGTTCCCCTGACAGAGCTGGAAACACCATATATTTT. Protein: CASSSPDRAGNTIYF.

This clone was found once. The chain links TRBV3-1 (or the pseudogene TRBV3-2) to TRBJ2-2; D gene uncertain. Trimming took 4 bases from V and 6 from J, leaving 12 bases between them. Germline V gene data show CDR1 as LGHDT and CDR2 as YNNKEL (reference sequence). The CDR3 is 14 amino acids. The CDR3 sequence is CASSPIGDSGELFF. CDR3 DNA: TGTGCCAGCAGCCCCATAGGAGATTCCGGGGAGCTGTTTTTT.

V gene TRBV18 combines with J gene TRBJ2-2; maybe TRBD1 (6 bases). V lost 2 bases to trimming and J lost 1 base, with 8 bases between them. Germline V gene lookup returns CDR1 KGHSH and CDR2 LQKENI. The CDR3 has 15 residues. In nucleotides, the CDR3 is TGTGCCAGCTCACCAGACAGGAAGAACACCGGGGAGCTGTTTTTT. This codes for CASSPDRKNTGELFF.

The CDR3 loop is CASSWGLEYNEQFF. The CDR3 nucleotides are TGTGCCAGCAGCTGGGGGCTAGAGTACAATGAGCAGTTCTTC. The chain links TRBV7-2 to TRBJ2-1; D perhaps matches TRBD1 (6 bases). Germline assignment: CDR1 SGHTA and CDR2 FQGNSA. The germline V and J ends were trimmed by 4 bases and 4 bases, with 11 bases remaining between them. The CDR3 has 14 amino acids.

The chain is built from TRBV2 and TRBJ1-1; TRBD1 is a possible D gene (6 bases). CDR3 size: 15 residues. Trimming took off 3 bases at V and 1 base at J, with 12 bases between the two ends. Germline V CDR1 and CDR2: SNHLY, FYNNEI. CDR3: CASSETGTPNTEAFF. DNA of the CDR3: TGTGCCAGCAGTGAGACCGGGACACCGAACACTGAAGCTTTCTTT.

The rearrangement uses TRBV6-5 and TRBJ1-5; the match to TRBD1 covers 11 bases. The CDR3 has 14 residues. Germline V gene sequence: CDR1 MNHEY, CDR2 SVGAGI. Germline trimming cut 5 bases from V and 7 bases from J; bases unmatched to any gene: 4. Here the CDR3 reads CASSMDRGLQPQHF. CDR3 DNA sequence: TGTGCCAGCAGTATGGACAGGGGGCTGCAGCCCCAGCATTTT.

This clone has more than one count but fewer than ten. This sequence joins TRBV7-9 and TRBJ1-3; weak D call: TRBD1 (6 bases). The V gene's germline CDR1 is SEHNR and CDR2 FQNEAQ (reference sequence). This CDR3 has 14 amino acids. Trimming removed 3 bases from V and 0 bases from J, with 6 bases in between. The CDR3 coding sequence is TGTGCCAGCAGCTTGGGGGCCTCTGGAAACACCATATATTTT. Encoded protein: CASSLGASGNTIYF.

The chain is built from TRBV5-8 and TRBJ1-1, with D unresolved. The CDR3 runs to 15 residues. V lost 0 bases and J 1 base, leaving 10 bases between the germline ends. Germline CDR1 reads SGHTS; CDR2 reads YDEGEE. The CDR3 loop is CASSLDPQANTEAFF. The CDR3, as DNA: TGTGCCAGCAGCTTGGATCCCCAGGCGAACACTGAAGCTTTCTTT.

V is TRBV9 and J is TRBJ2-6; D unclear. The CDR3 is made up of 13 amino acids. The germline V gene has CDR1 SGDLS and CDR2 YYNGEE. V was shortened by 10 bases and J by 0 bases, with 8 bases between the two germline ends. The CDR3 DNA follows: TGTGCCTCCGGTAGCTCTGGGGCCAACGTCCTGACTTTC. Its translation: CASGSSGANVLTF.

The genes are TRBV5-5 and TRBJ2-7; 11 bases agree with TRBD1. Germline V gene data show CDR1 as SGHKS and CDR2 as YYEKEE (reference sequence). V lost 5 bases and J lost 3; bases outside the gene matches: 7. The CDR3 spans 15 residues. CDR3 bases: TGTGCCAGCAGGCAAGGGACAGGGGGGAACTACGAGCAGTACTTC. It is translated as CASRQGTGGNYEQYF.

The chain carries TRBV5-6 and TRBJ2-3; 7 bases line up with TRBD2. Germline V gene lookup returns CDR1 SGHDT and CDR2 YYEEEE. The J segment lost 0 bases and the V segment lost 0 bases, leaving 4 bases of the junction unmatched. This CDR3 spans 16 amino acids. CDR3 protein: CASSLVGSGSTDTQYF. The CDR3 DNA is TGTGCCAGCAGCTTGGTGGGTAGCGGGAGCACAGATACGCAGTATTTT.

The chain recombines TRBV9 with TRBJ2-3; 9 bases are a match to TRBD2. CDR1 is SGDLS, CDR2 YYNGEE, per germline. The CDR3 runs 14 residues. V trimming: 6 bases; J trimming: 4 bases; junction bases outside the gene matches: 6. CDR3 coding DNA: TGTGCCAGCAACTCCGGCGGGGGGGCAGATACGCAGTATTTT. As protein: CASNSGGGADTQYF. Looking up the rest from reference TRBV9 and TRBJ2-3 gives the full variable domain: DSGVTQTPKHLITATGQRVTLRCSPRSGDLSVYWYQQSLDQGLQFLIQYYNGEERAKGNILERFSAQQFPDLHSELNLSSLELGDSALYFCASNSGGGADTQYFGPGTRLTVL.

This clone was recorded only once. The chain recombines TRBV6-5 with TRBJ2-7, with 8 nucleotides matching TRBD1. After removal of 5 bases from V and 2 bases from J, the junction contained 8 bases not matched to a gene. Germline assignment: CDR1 MNHEY and CDR2 SVGAGI. The CDR3 totals 15 residues. CDR3 loop: CASSPGTGPTYEQYF. The CDR3 DNA reads TGTGCCAGCAGTCCTGGGACAGGCCCGACCTACGAGCAGTACTTC.

The chain has TRBV6-5 and TRBJ1-5; tentative D call: TRBD1 (5 bases). The V end lost 2 bases, the J end lost 6 bases, and 11 bases lay between the germline ends. CDR3 length: 14 amino acids. The V gene's germline CDR1 is MNHEY and CDR2 SVGAGI. This CDR3 is CASSYKGDGQPQHF. The DNA of the CDR3 is TGTGCCAGCAGTTACAAAGGGGATGGTCAGCCCCAGCATTTT.

A single count supports this clone. The rearrangement uses TRBV5-1 and TRBJ2-7, with D perhaps matching TRBD1 (6 bases). CDR1 and CDR2 from the germline V gene are SGHRS and YFSETQ. Trimming stripped 0 bases from V and 6 bases from J, with 13 bases between. CDR3 length: 14 residues. CDR3 residues: CASSLAAGVGEQYF. Here the CDR3 DNA reads TGCGCCAGCAGCTTGGCGGCAGGGGTTGGCGAGCAGTACTTC.

The chain couples TRBV10-3 to TRBJ1-2; D is unclear. This CDR3 has 16 amino acids. V was cut by 3 bases and J by 4 bases, with 18 bases left in between. Germline V CDR1 and CDR2: ENHRY, SYGVKD. The CDR3 DNA sequence: TGTGCCATCAGTGAAGATGATCCGGGTAATAGCTATGGCTACACCTTC. Protein product: CAISEDDPGNSYGYTF.

The rearrangement joins TRBV27 to TRBJ2-4, with D tentatively TRBD2 (6 bases). Per the germline V gene, CDR1 is MNHEY and CDR2 is SMNVEV (reference sequence). V was shortened by 5 bases and J by 3 bases, with 20 bases between the two germline ends. CDR3 length: 17 amino acids. CDR3: CASSPRDFLSGKNIQYF. In nucleotides, the CDR3 is TGTGCCAGCAGTCCCCGGGACTTCCTTAGTGGCAAAAACATTCAGTACTTC.

The J gene is TRBJ2-1, the V gene TRBV7-9, with 7 bases that match TRBD1. The CDR3 loop spans 15 amino acids. Germline values: CDR1 SEHNR, CDR2 FQNEAQ (reference sequence). The junction had 7 bases not matched to a gene; V was cut back by 5 bases and J by 3 bases. CDR3 in DNA: TGTGCCAGCAGCCCCGTGGGACAGTACTACAATGAGCAGTTCTTC. This sequence encodes CASSPVGQYYNEQFF.

To note about this clone: Distinct nucleotide sequences in the sample also encode this CDR3. The chain combines TRBV5-1 with TRBJ2-1; 7 nucleotides line up with TRBD1. The CDR3 consists of 14 residues. The junction had 1 base not matched to a gene; V was cut back by 2 bases and J by 2 bases. Germline V gene data show CDR1 as SGHRS and CDR2 as YFSETQ. The DNA for the CDR3 is TGCGCCAGCAGCTTAGGACAGGCCTACAATGAGCAGTTCTTC. This translates into CASSLGQAYNEQFF.